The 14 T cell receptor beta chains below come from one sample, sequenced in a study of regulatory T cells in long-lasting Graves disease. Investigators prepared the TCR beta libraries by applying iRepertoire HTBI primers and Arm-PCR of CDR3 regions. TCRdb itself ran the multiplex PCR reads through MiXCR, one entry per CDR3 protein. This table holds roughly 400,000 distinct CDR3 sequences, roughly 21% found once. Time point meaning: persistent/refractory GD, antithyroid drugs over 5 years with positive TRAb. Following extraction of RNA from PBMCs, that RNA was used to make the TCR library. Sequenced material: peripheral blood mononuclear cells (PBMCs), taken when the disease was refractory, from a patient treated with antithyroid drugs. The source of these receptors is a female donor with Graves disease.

Written as DNA, the CDR3 is TGCAGTGCTAGAGACGGTGATAATCGGGGGGGAGATGAAAAACTGTTTTTT. It translates to CSARDGDNRGGDEKLFF. The chain recombines TRBV20-1 with TRBJ1-4; possibly TRBD1 for D (5 bases). V was trimmed by 0 bases and J by 6 bases, leaving 20 bases between them. The germline CDR1 and CDR2 sequences are DFQATT and SNEGSKA (reference sequence). The CDR3 spans 17 residues.

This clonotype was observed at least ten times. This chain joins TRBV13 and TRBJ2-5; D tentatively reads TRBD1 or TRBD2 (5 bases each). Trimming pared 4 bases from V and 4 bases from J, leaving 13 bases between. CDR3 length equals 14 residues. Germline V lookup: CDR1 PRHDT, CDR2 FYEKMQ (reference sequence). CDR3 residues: CASSSRGTRETQYF. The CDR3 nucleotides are TGTGCCAGCAGCTCTCGGGGCACTCGAGAGACCCAGTACTTC. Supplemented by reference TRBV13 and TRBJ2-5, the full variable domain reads AAGVIQSPRHLIKEKRETATLKCYPIPRHDTVYWYQQGPGQDPQFLISFYEKMQSDKGSIPDRFSAQQFSDYHSELNMSSLELGDSALYFCASSSRGTRETQYFGPGTRLLVL.

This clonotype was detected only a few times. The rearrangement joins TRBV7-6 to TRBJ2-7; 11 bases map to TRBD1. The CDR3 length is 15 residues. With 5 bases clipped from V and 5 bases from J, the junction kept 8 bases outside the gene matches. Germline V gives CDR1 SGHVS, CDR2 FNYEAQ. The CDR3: CASSPGDRGVNEQYF. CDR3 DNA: TGTGCCAGCAGCCCCGGGGACAGGGGGGTCAACGAGCAGTACTTC.

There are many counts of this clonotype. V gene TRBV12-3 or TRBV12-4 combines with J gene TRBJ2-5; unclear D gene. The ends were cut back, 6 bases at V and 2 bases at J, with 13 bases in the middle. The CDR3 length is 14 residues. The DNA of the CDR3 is TGTGCCAGCAGGGCCCGAGACTCACAAGAGACCCAGTACTTC. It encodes CASRARDSQETQYF.

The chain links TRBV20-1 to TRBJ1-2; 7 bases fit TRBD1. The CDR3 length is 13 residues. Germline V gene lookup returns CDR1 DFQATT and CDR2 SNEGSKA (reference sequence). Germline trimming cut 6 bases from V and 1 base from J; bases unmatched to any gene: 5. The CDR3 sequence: CSAGTADNYGYTF. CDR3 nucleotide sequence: TGCAGTGCAGGGACAGCCGATAACTATGGCTACACCTTC.

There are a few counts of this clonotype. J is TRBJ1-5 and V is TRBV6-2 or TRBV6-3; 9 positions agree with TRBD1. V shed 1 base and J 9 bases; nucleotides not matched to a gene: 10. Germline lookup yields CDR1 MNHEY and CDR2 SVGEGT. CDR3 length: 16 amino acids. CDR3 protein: CASSYLDRDRDPPQHF. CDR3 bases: TGTGCCAGCAGTTACTTAGACCGGGACAGGGATCCGCCCCAGCATTTT.

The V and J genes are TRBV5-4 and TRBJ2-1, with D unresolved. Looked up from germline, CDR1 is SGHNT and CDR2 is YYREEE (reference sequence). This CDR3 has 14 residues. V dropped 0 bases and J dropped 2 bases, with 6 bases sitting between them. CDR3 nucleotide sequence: TGTGCCAGCAGCTTGGCTCCGCCCTACAATGAGCAGTTCTTC. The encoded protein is CASSLAPPYNEQFF.

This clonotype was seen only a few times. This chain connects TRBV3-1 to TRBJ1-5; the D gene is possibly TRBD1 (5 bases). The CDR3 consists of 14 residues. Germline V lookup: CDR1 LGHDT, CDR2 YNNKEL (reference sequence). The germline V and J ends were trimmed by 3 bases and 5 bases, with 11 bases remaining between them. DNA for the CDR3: TGTGCCAGCAGCCAGGGACCGACTCATCAGCCCCAGCATTTT. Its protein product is CASSQGPTHQPQHF.

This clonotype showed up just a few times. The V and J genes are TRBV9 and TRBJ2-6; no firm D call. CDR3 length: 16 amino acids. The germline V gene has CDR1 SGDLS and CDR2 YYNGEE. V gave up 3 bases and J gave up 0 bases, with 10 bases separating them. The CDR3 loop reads CASSGLTNSGANVLTF. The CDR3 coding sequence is TGTGCCAGCAGCGGACTGACAAACTCTGGGGCCAACGTCCTGACTTTC.

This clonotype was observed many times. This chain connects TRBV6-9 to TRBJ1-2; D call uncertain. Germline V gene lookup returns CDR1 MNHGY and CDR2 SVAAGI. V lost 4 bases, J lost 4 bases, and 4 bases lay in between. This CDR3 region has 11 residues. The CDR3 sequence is CASSFGYGYTF. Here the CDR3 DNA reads TGTGCCAGCAGTTTCGGCTATGGCTACACCTTC.

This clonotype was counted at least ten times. CDR3 loop: CAISESTDLWYF. The DNA for the CDR3 is TGTGCCATCAGTGAGTCGACAGACCTTTGGTACTTC. This chain connects TRBV10-3 to TRBJ2-5, with D tentatively TRBD1 (5 bases). The CDR3 is 12 amino acids. Trimming pared 0 bases from V and 13 bases from J, leaving 12 bases between. Germline values: CDR1 ENHRY, CDR2 SYGVKD.

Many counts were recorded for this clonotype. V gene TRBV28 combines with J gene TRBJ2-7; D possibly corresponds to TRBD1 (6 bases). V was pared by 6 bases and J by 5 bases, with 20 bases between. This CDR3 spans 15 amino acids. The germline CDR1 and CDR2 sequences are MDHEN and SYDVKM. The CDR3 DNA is TGTGCCAGCAGCAGAATCGACAGGCGTTTCCACGAGCAGTACTTC. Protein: CASSRIDRRFHEQYF.

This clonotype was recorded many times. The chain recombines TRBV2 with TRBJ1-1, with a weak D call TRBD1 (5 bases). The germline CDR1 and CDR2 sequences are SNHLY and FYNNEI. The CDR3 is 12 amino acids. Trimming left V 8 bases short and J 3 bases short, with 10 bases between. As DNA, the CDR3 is TGTGCCAGCCATTCACAGGACACTGAAGCTTTCTTT. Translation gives CASHSQDTEAFF.

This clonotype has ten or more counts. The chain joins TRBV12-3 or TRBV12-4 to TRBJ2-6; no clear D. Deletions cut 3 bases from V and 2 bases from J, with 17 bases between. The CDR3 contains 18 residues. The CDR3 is CASSLGQRYLTGANVLTF. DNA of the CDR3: TGTGCCAGCAGTTTGGGCCAGCGCTACCTTACTGGGGCCAACGTCCTGACTTTC.